This TCR beta chain was obtained from a study of CD8 T cells in Susac syndrome. Study-wide results and limits: The relatively small number of individuals in the TCR sequencing and HLA analysis was acknowledged by the study.

Trimming removed 6 bases from V and 6 bases from J, with 17 bases in between. The CDR3 extends over 15 amino acids. Germline V CDR1 and CDR2: SNHLY, FYNNEI. Peripheral blood CD8+ and CD4+ T cells were profiled by TCR beta sequencing. TEMRA cells were FACS-enriched, with CD8+ and CD4+ T cells isolated negatively. Random hexamers were used to reverse transcribe about 0.5 to 1 ug of RNA. A multiplex approach, immunoSEQ multiplex PCR, amplified TCR beta CDR3 across 54 Vbeta and 13 Jbeta. TCRdb recomputed calls from the immunoSEQ multiplex PCR reads with MiXCR, one row per CDR3 protein. Of hundreds of thousands of distinct CDR3 sequences in the sample, 80% to 95% were seen once. As for this clonotype: The antigen remains unidentified.

The sample comprised CD4+ T cells from PBMCs. This sequence was found in a human donor with multiple sclerosis. The chain combines TRBV2 with TRBJ1-4; TRBD1 might be the D (6 bases). The CDR3 sequence: CASSYIPGVDEKLFF. CDR3 nucleotide sequence: TGTGCCAGCAGCTACATACCAGGGGTTGATGAAAAACTGTTTTTT.